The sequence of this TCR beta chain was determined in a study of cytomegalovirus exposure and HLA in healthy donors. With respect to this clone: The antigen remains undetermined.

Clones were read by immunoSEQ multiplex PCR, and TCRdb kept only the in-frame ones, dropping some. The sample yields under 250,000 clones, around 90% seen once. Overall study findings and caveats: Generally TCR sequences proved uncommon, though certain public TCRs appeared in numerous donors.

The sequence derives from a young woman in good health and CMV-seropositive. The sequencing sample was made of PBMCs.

For the CDR3, the DNA is TGTGCCAGCAGTCGACCTGCGGGGCTCCAAGAGACCCAGTACTTC. It translates to CASSRPAGLQETQYF. The chain joins TRBV28 to TRBJ2-5; tentative D call: TRBD2 (6 bases). The CDR3 has 15 amino acids. Germline values: CDR1 MDHEN, CDR2 SYDVKM. V was pared by 5 bases and J by 1 base, with 14 bases between.